A single T cell receptor (beta chain) is shown here with its context. The antigen remains unidentified. Unique molecular identifiers were used to barcode this TCRbeta library. TCRdb re-derived calls from the PCR reads in MiXCR, one entry per CDR3 protein. The sample shows fewer than 250,000 distinct CDR3 sequences, approximately 15% of them seen only once. The data are from a study of T-cell reconstitution after alpha-beta-depleted transplantation in children. The study, taken as a whole, reports: Recipient T cells and thymic progenitors that survived were the source of the high TCRbeta diversity seen at day 60 in some patients. T-cell numbers and diversity one year post-transplant derived largely from freshly generated T cells. Several hundred expanded graft clones reportedly supplied alpha-beta T cells about two months after transplant.

The CDR3 is made up of 17 amino acids. Germline lookup yields CDR1 MGHRA and CDR2 YSYEKL. The V end was cut by 0 bases, the J end by 0 bases, with 12 bases between. The chain carries TRBV4-1 and TRBJ2-4, with D hard to call. This TCR came from a male patient aged 2-10 years who had a stem cell transplant for acute lymphoblastic leukemia, so the T cells may come from the graft donor. The material sequenced was PBMCs, mostly from graft donor cells, taken 360 days after TCRalphabeta/CD19-depleted stem cell transplant. Here the CDR3 reads CASSQDTQSLAKNIQYF. The CDR3 DNA reads as TGCGCCAGCAGCCAAGATACCCAATCCCTAGCCAAAAACATTCAGTACTTC.